This record looks at one T cell receptor (beta chain) sequence and its context. The antigen this receptor binds is unknown. No much larger clone exists at a distance of one base, and base qualities are not known. Taken from cysteine to valine, the CDR3 has 15 residues. The entry retains the CDR3 DNA only, 45 bases that are in frame from base 1. Trimming accounts for 2 bases at V and 3 bases at J, while the number of junction bases matched to no gene is 4. CDR1 and CDR2 (MDHEN, SYDVKM) derive from the germline V gene. This sample is drawn from a study of chemoradiotherapy in HPV16-positive cancers (dated 2022 in TCRdb). About the full investigation: Candidate HPV-specific T-cell clones and common TCR motifs were defined through functional T-cell assays on cells from a couple of HPV16-positive patients. Whether T-cell immunity against the HPV oncoproteins E6 and E7 changes during chemoradiotherapy and whether survival is affected by this immunity were examined in the study. The candidate HPV-specific TCRs and motifs were subsequently tracked in TCR repertoires obtained from roughly 90 patients with HPV-related cancers.

Repertoires were sampled repeatedly over the course of chemoradiotherapy, so clonal expansion could be followed in the tumor microenvironment. The library was produced with the immunoSEQ multiplex PCR assay. TCRdb re-hosts the immuneACCESS table, in-frame sequences only. Its copies lack some clones; in the studies checked, an unresolved V gene accounts for under half of them, and the cause for the rest is not known. The sample includes 900 to 1,100 clones, with roughly 85% observed a single time. In total, the top ten clones hold approximately 6% of the sample. Study-wide conclusions, independent of this receptor: The survival association was reported for HPV16-positive patients, and the functional definition of HPV-specific T cells was derived from only two HPV16-positive patients. Expansion of candidate HPV-specific clones and E7-related TCR motifs was observed in the tumor microenvironment during treatment, whereas no such expansion was observed for non-HPV-specific T cells. In HPV16-positive patients, expansion of HPV-responsive T cells during chemoradiotherapy was found to be associated with improved recurrence-free survival.

The chain is made from TRBV28 and TRBJ2-7, and 10 junctional nucleotides match TRBD1. This TCR derives from a human donor with HPV-associated anogenital cancer. The material was tumor tissue, obtained from a patient who underwent chemoradiotherapy. The bases read TGTGCCAGCAGTTTAGGGGGACAGGGGTTCTACGAGCAGTACGTC. Translated, this gives CASSLGGQGFYEQYV.